These 9 T cell receptor beta chains were all obtained from the same sample, sequenced in a study of GPR56 and killer-like receptors on CD4 memory cells. FACS enrichment separated five CD4+ populations based on killer cell lectin-like receptor and GPR56 expression. TCRdb re-called the reads and shows each CDR3 protein once, DNA omitted. Across 1,000 to 1,300 distinct CDR3 sequences, the top ten clones capture over 25% of the sample. The source material was memory CD4+ T cells from blood. These TCRs come from a human donor in good health.

This chain uses TRBV2 with TRBJ1-5. CDR3 length: 14 residues. CDR1 and CDR2 from the germline V gene are SNHLY and FYNNEI. The chain's CDR3 is CASSERYSNQPQHF.

The chain carries TRBV2 and TRBJ2-5. The length of the CDR3 is 15 residues. Germline assignment: CDR1 SNHLY and CDR2 FYNNEI. The CDR3 protein is CASSSSRIYQETQYF.

This clonotype ranks as medium-sized in terms of frequency. The chain uses TRBV7-2 and TRBJ2-5; TCRdb names TRBD2, which stays unverified in the absence of DNA. The germline CDR1 and CDR2 sequences are SGHTA and FQGNSA. The CDR3 is made up of 17 amino acids. CDR3 sequence: CASSFQGLAGGGKTQYF.

By frequency, this clonotype is medium-sized (0.01 to 0.1%). V gene TRBV6-5 combines with J gene TRBJ1-4; TCRdb's D call, TRBD1, is unchecked because there is no DNA. Looked up from germline, CDR1 is MNHEY and CDR2 is SVGAGI. The CDR3 is made up of 16 amino acids. This CDR3 reads CASRPLQGATNEKLFF.

This chain uses TRBV7-3 with TRBJ2-3; TCRdb's assignment of TRBD1 cannot be checked, as there is no DNA. CDR1 and CDR2 from the germline V gene are SGHTA and FQGTGA. The CDR3 contains 14 residues. The CDR3 reads CASSPTGVRDTQYF. Complete variable domain (other parts from reference TRBV7-3 and TRBJ2-3): GAGVSQTPSNKVTEKGKYVELRCDPISGHTALYWYRQSLGQGPEFLIYFQGTGAADDSGLPNDRFFAVRPEGSVSTLKIQRTERGDSAVYLCASSPTGVRDTQYFGPGTRLTVL.

The rearrangement uses TRBV20-1 and TRBJ2-5; TCRdb gives TRBD2 as the D gene, but with no DNA this cannot be confirmed. CDR3 length: 12 amino acids. Germline loops: CDR1 DFQATT, CDR2 SNEGSKA (reference sequence). CDR3 loop: CSARRTAKTQYF.

Considering frequency, this clonotype is medium-sized. The rearrangement links TRBV6-1 to TRBJ2-7; TCRdb proposes TRBD1, but this gene call is untestable without DNA. Germline-derived CDR1 and CDR2 are MNHNS and SASEGT. The CDR3 sequence is 14 residues long. CDR3 region: CASSGQVSSYEQYF.

Judged by frequency, this clonotype is medium-sized. This chain joins TRBV12-3 or TRBV12-4 and TRBJ2-6; the D gene TCRdb calls, TRBD1, cannot be checked with no DNA. CDR3 length: 15 residues. CDR3 sequence: CASSLPGSGANVLTF.

Considering frequency, this clonotype is medium-sized. The chain carries TRBV9 and TRBJ2-3. Germline V gene data show CDR1 as SGDLS and CDR2 as YYNGEE. The CDR3 is 12 amino acids. The CDR3 reads CASSVATDTQYF.